These 7 T cell receptor beta chains originate from one sample sequenced in a study of molecular identifiers for immune sequencing clone quantification. Using its own MiXCR run on the PCR reads, TCRdb lists one record per CDR3 protein. The profile shows about 320,000 distinct CDR3 sequences, 20% to 25% of them singletons. The sample consisted of naive CD8+ T cells from blood, with Jurkat cell RNA spiked in. Subset denoted: FACS-sorted CD8+CD4-CCR7+CD45RA+ naive T cells. Every receptor here comes from a human donor in good health. Some libraries in this study had Jurkat cell RNA spiked in.

This chain joins TRBV29-1 and TRBJ2-1; D remains unclear. CDR3 size: 16 residues. V was cut by 0 bases and J by 5 bases, with 17 bases left in between. The V gene's germline CDR1 is SQVTM and CDR2 ANQGSEA. In DNA, the CDR3 is TGCAGCGTTGAAGATCTTGGGCCGAACCCGAACAATGAGCAGTTCTTC. It encodes CSVEDLGPNPNNEQFF.

This clonotype showed up many times. The rearrangement links TRBV2 to TRBJ1-4; maybe TRBD1 (5 bases). The germline V gene has CDR1 SNHLY and CDR2 FYNNEI. The CDR3 consists of 15 residues. V was trimmed by 6 bases and J by 3 bases, leaving 14 bases between them. In DNA form, the CDR3 reads TGTGCCAGCAGCCACCTATGGGGGGCTAATGAAAAACTGTTTTTT. Amino acid sequence: CASSHLWGANEKLFF.

The chain's CDR3 is CATSDHTTDTQYF. Written as DNA, the CDR3 is TGTGCCACCAGTGACCACACGACAGATACGCAGTATTTT. J is TRBJ2-3 and V is TRBV24-1; D remains unclear. The CDR3 is made up of 13 amino acids. V lost 4 bases and J lost 3, with 7 bases in between. Looked up from germline, CDR1 is KGHDR and CDR2 is SFDVKD.

This clonotype was counted many times. The V call is TRBV27, the J call TRBJ2-7; D tentatively reads TRBD1 or TRBD2 (5 bases each). Germline CDR1 is MNHEY and CDR2 is SMNVEV (reference sequence). V gave up 5 bases and J gave up 5 bases, with 13 bases separating them. There are 13 residues in the CDR3. The CDR3 bases are TGTGCCAGCAGTGGTGTAGAGGGGAACGAGCAGTACTTC. It is translated as CASSGVEGNEQYF.

At least ten counts were recorded for this clonotype. The chain links TRBV5-6 to TRBJ1-2; D call uncertain. V was clipped by 0 bases and J by 3 bases, with 12 bases between them. CDR1 is SGHDT and CDR2 is YYEEEE in the germline V gene. The CDR3 is 15 residues long. CDR3 protein: CASSLEESGDYGYTF. The CDR3 nucleotides are TGTGCCAGCAGCTTGGAAGAATCTGGCGACTATGGCTACACCTTC.

This clonotype was observed once. This may stem from a read error, because a much larger clone lies one nucleotide away. The J gene is TRBJ2-3, the V gene TRBV7-9, with 9 bases identical to TRBD2. The CDR3 loop spans 17 amino acids. Per the germline V gene, CDR1 is SEHNR and CDR2 is FQNEAQ (reference sequence). Here the CDR3 reads CASSLILAGAPIDAQYF. The CDR3, as DNA: TGTGCCAGCAGCTTAATTTTAGCGGGAGCTCCGATAGATGCGCAGTATTTT.

This clonotype occurred many times. The chain is built from TRBV7-6 and TRBJ2-5; possible D gene TRBD2, 5 bases. The CDR3 covers 13 residues. V was clipped by 8 bases and J by 5 bases, with 15 bases between them. Germline CDR1 reads SGHVS; CDR2 reads FNYEAQ. In DNA, the CDR3 is TGTGCCAGCCACGGCCTAGCCCACGAGACCCAGTACTTC. The encoded protein is CASHGLAHETQYF. Filled out from reference TRBV7-6 and TRBJ2-5, the complete variable domain reads GAGVSQSPRYKVTKRGQDVALRCDPISGHVSLYWYRQALGQGPEFLTYFNYEAQQDKSGLPNDRFSAERPEGSISTLTIQRTEQRDSAMYRCASHGLAHETQYFGPGTRLLVL.